This T cell receptor beta chain emerged from a study of CD8 T cells in ankylosing spondylitis. Study-wide points: Some motif variants had been reported before (in reactive arthritis synovial fluid and blood). Clones linked with disease were CD8+ and fairly uncommon in the peripheral blood. Among TCR beta sequences, a motif of under ten highly homologous variants appeared characteristic of ankylosing spondylitis blood.

Trimming took 11 bases from V and 4 from J, leaving 14 bases between them. Per the germline V gene, CDR1 is LNHDA and CDR2 is SQIVND (reference sequence). The CDR3 sequence is 13 residues long. Molecular-barcoded quantitative 5'-RACE produced these TCR beta libraries. TCRdb reprocessed the 5' RACE reads with MiXCR, giving one entry per CDR3 protein. The sample gives around 250,000 distinct CDR3 sequences, about 10% of which show up once; less than 7% is in the top ten. This clonotype was seen only a few times. Its antigen is as yet unknown. This chain connects TRBV19 to TRBJ2-2; D uncertain. Material: blood, either unsorted or a sorted T cell fraction (not recorded which). This sequence was found in a male donor with ankylosing spondylitis or in good health (not recorded which). The CDR3 coding sequence is TGTGCCTCCCGAGGCGGCGTCACCGGGGAGCTGTTTTTT. Protein: CASRGGVTGELFF.